The next 30 T cell receptor beta chains were all read from a single sample in a study of early T cells in non-severe SARS-CoV-2 infection (dated by TCRdb to the early 2020s). The receptor library was made with 5' RACE. Sequenced using a NextSeq 500. TCRdb took the public reads, trimmed them with fastp at Q25, ran MiXCR for clone calling and kept in-frame beta chains. When rows share a CDR3 protein, they turn into one entry using the most common DNA and genes. In this sample the table shows around 60,000 distinct CDR3 sequences, approximately 14% of which occur a single time. The ten biggest clones cover 4% to 5% of the sample. The specimen was whole blood. These receptors came from an adult who was a healthcare worker with PCR-confirmed SARS-CoV-2 infection or an uninfected control (not recorded which).

This clonotype was seen repeatedly, ten times or more. An end of the junction differs from the germline gene, which may be a read error. The genes are TRBV6-1 and TRBJ1-4; a possible D gene is TRBD1 (6 bases). The CDR3 is 14 residues long. Germline V gives CDR1 MNHNS, CDR2 SASEGT. The CDR3 sequence is CASSDPQGLYLGIF. CDR3 nucleotide sequence: TGTGCCAGCAGTGATCCACAGGGTCTATACCTCGGAATTTTT.

The chain has TRBV9 and TRBJ2-3; D not certain. The CDR3 is made up of 13 amino acids. Trimming pared 0 bases from V and 8 bases from J, leaving 10 bases between. The germline V gene encodes CDR1 SGDLS and CDR2 YYNGEE. Here the CDR3 reads CASSVEGLGTQYF. The CDR3 DNA reads as TGTGCCAGCAGCGTAGAAGGGTTAGGTACGCAGTATTTT. Combining the CDR3 with reference TRBV9 and TRBJ2-3 gives the whole variable domain DSGVTQTPKHLITATGQRVTLRCSPRSGDLSVYWYQQSLDQGLQFLIQYYNGEERAKGNILERFSAQQFPDLHSELNLSSLELGDSALYFCASSVEGLGTQYFGPGTRLTVL.

The V gene is TRBV4-3, the J gene TRBJ1-1; D is ambiguous. Trimming cost V 0 bases and J 0 bases, with 8 bases left between them. Per the germline V gene, CDR1 is LGHNA and CDR2 is YSLEER. The CDR3 consists of 15 residues. This CDR3 is CASSQEKGVNTEAFF. For the CDR3, the DNA is TGCGCCAGCAGCCAAGAAAAGGGAGTGAACACTGAAGCTTTCTTT.

This clonotype was detected a few times. This chain links TRBV6-2 or TRBV6-3 with TRBJ2-2; 13 bases are shared with TRBD2. CDR1 is MNHEY and CDR2 is SVGEGT in the germline V gene. CDR3 length: 16 residues. After removal of 7 bases from V and 5 bases from J, the junction contained 7 bases not matched to a gene. CDR3 bases: TGTGCCAGCATCAGACGGGGACTAGCGGGGACCGGGGAGCTGTTTTTT. Protein product: CASIRRGLAGTGELFF.

This clonotype has at least ten counts. V is TRBV30 and J is TRBJ1-2, with D possibly TRBD1 on 5 matching bases. CDR3 length equals 14 residues. Germline V gene lookup returns CDR1 GTSNPN and CDR2 SVGIG (reference sequence). V was shortened by 1 base and J by 4 bases, with 13 bases between the two germline ends. In DNA form, the CDR3 reads TGTGCCTGGAGTGGGGGACGTCGGACCTATGGCTACACCTTC. This sequence encodes CAWSGGRRTYGYTF.

The chain carries TRBV5-8 and TRBJ2-5; 9 bases agree with TRBD1. Trimming cost V 6 bases and J 1 base; bases outside gene matches: 4. Germline V gene sequence: CDR1 SGHTS, CDR2 YDEGEE. This CDR3 region has 14 residues. The chain's CDR3 is CASTIQGAQETQYF. As DNA, the CDR3 is TGTGCCAGCACCATACAGGGGGCCCAAGAGACCCAGTACTTC. Filled out from reference TRBV5-8 and TRBJ2-5, the complete variable domain reads EAGVTQSPTHLIKTRGQQATLRCSPISGHTSVYWYQQALGLGLQFLLWYDEGEERNRGNFPPRFSGRQFPNYSSELNVNALELEDSALYLCASTIQGAQETQYFGPGTRLLVL.

This clonotype was seen a handful of times. V gene TRBV7-8 combines with J gene TRBJ1-1; D is perhaps TRBD1 (6 bases). The CDR3 covers 11 residues. Trimming stripped 8 bases from V and 3 bases from J, with 7 bases between. The germline V gene has CDR1 SGHVS and CDR2 FQNEAQ. CDR3 sequence: CASGQYTEAFF. The CDR3 region has the DNA TGTGCCAGCGGACAGTACACTGAAGCTTTCTTT. Complete variable domain (other parts from reference TRBV7-8 and TRBJ1-1): GAGVSQSPRYKVAKRGQDVALRCDPISGHVSLFWYQQALGQGPEFLTYFQNEAQLDKSGLPSDRFFAERPEGSVSTLKIQRTQQEDSAVYLCASGQYTEAFFGQGTRLTVV.

As to this clonotype: Sequence at one end of the junction differs from germline and may be a read error. This chain joins TRBV11-2 and TRBJ2-5; D could derive from TRBD1 or TRBD2 (5 bases each). Germline assignment: CDR1 SGHAT and CDR2 FQNNGV. The CDR3 spans 14 residues. CDR3 region: CAGSPPGRKETQYF. CDR3 nucleotide sequence: TGTGCCGGCAGCCCCCCGGGACGGAAAGAGACCCAGTACTTC.

The sample holds a few counts of this clonotype. The chain combines TRBV11-2 with TRBJ2-2, with 8 positions matching TRBD1. CDR3 length equals 15 residues. With 5 bases clipped from V and 4 bases from J, the junction kept 6 bases outside the gene matches. Germline CDR1 reads SGHAT; CDR2 reads FQNNGV. CDR3 amino acids: CASSPTGVGTGELFF. The CDR3 nucleotides read TGTGCCAGCAGCCCGACAGGGGTGGGCACCGGGGAGCTGTTTTTT.

This clonotype was seen at least ten times. This chain connects TRBV20-1 to TRBJ2-1; TRBD2 aligns across 11 bases. J was trimmed by 2 bases and V by 6 bases; bases with no gene match: 6. CDR3 size: 15 residues. The germline V gene encodes CDR1 DFQATT and CDR2 SNEGSKA (reference sequence). The CDR3 loop reads CSASIAGGTYNEQFF. CDR3 sequence (DNA): TGCAGTGCCTCAATAGCGGGGGGGACCTACAATGAGCAGTTCTTC.

Ten or more counts support this clonotype. The chain has TRBV4-3 and TRBJ2-1; TRBD2 aligns across 10 bases. Germline lookup yields CDR1 LGHNA and CDR2 YSLEER. This CDR3 has 17 residues. The junction had 8 bases not matched to a gene; V was cut back by 0 bases and J by 6 bases. In DNA form, the CDR3 reads TGCGCCAGCAGCCAAGATACGGTACTAGCGGGACCCAATGAGCAGTTCTTC. Its protein is CASSQDTVLAGPNEQFF.

This chain links TRBV12-5 with TRBJ1-2; D not resolved. The V gene lost 0 bases and the J gene lost 2 bases, with 7 bases spanning the gap. Germline values: CDR1 LGHNT, CDR2 FRNRAP. CDR3 size: 14 residues. For the CDR3, the DNA is TGTGCTAGTGGTTTGGTAGCAGCGAACTATGGCTACACCTTC. Its translation is CASGLVAANYGYTF.

This clonotype came up many times. This rearrangement joins TRBV19 to TRBJ1-4; possible D gene TRBD1, 5 bases. CDR1 and CDR2 from the germline V gene are LNHDA and SQIVND (reference sequence). V lost 5 bases and J lost 7, with 11 bases in between. CDR3 length: 13 amino acids. The CDR3 region has the DNA TGTGCCAGTAGTTGGCAGGGCGGTGAAAAACTGTTTTTT. Encoded protein: CASSWQGGEKLFF.

This clonotype was seen many times. The chain uses TRBV7-8 and TRBJ2-3; D is perhaps TRBD1 (6 bases). Deletions cut 0 bases from V and 3 bases from J, with 13 bases between. The CDR3 is 16 amino acids. Germline V gives CDR1 SGHVS, CDR2 FQNEAQ. The DNA of the CDR3 is TGTGCCAGCAGCTTAGCTCAGGGGCGAGGAACAGATACGCAGTATTTT. Translation: CASSLAQGRGTDTQYF.

This clonotype was observed at least ten times. The V gene is TRBV18, the J gene TRBJ1-1; 9 bases align to TRBD1. The CDR3 consists of 20 residues. Germline V CDR1 and CDR2: KGHSH, LQKENI. V gave up 3 bases and J gave up 5 bases; unmatched junction bases: 22. The CDR3 loop is CASSPLGGAGTGIGRTEAFF. The CDR3 DNA sequence: TGTGCCAGCTCACCGCTGGGGGGAGCTGGGACAGGGATCGGGCGGACTGAAGCTTTCTTT.

This clonotype was seen a single time. A read error may explain this, as a much larger clone is one base away. J is TRBJ2-3 and V is TRBV19; 10 bases line up with TRBD2. The germline gives CDR1 LNHDA, CDR2 SQIVND (reference sequence). The CDR3 runs to 16 residues. The CDR3 protein is CPSSSMGLAMGDTQYF. CDR3 nucleotide sequence: TGTCCCAGTAGTTCAATGGGACTAGCGATGGGAGATACGCAGTATTTT.

The chain couples TRBV6-6 to TRBJ2-3; 15 bases are a match to TRBD2. This CDR3 region has 21 residues. The germline gives CDR1 MNHNY, CDR2 SVGAGI (reference sequence). V lost 1 base to trimming and J lost 1 base; unmatched junction nucleotides: 12. Here the CDR3 DNA reads TGTGCCAGCAGTTACTACACCCCCGGGACTAGCGGGGGGCCCCGCACAGATACGCAGTATTTT. Translated: CASSYYTPGTSGGPRTDTQYF.

This clonotype was observed at least ten times. The chain links TRBV7-2 to TRBJ2-5; D possibly matches TRBD1 or TRBD2 (7 bases each). The CDR3 extends over 17 amino acids. V was shortened by 2 bases and J by 5 bases, with 21 bases between the two germline ends. Looked up from germline, CDR1 is SGHTA and CDR2 is FQGNSA. CDR3 region: CASSLWGGGSLVETQYF. The CDR3 region has the DNA TGTGCCAGCAGCTTATGGGGAGGGGGCTCATTAGTTGAGACCCAGTACTTC.

This clonotype has a count of ten or more. The chain joins TRBV4-2 to TRBJ2-7; perhaps D is TRBD1 or TRBD2 (5 bases each). Between the trimmed V and J ends, which lost 1 base and 5 bases, there was a span of 9 bases. Germline CDR1 reads LGHNA; CDR2 reads YNFKEQ. The CDR3 has 13 amino acids. The CDR3 DNA reads TGTGCCAGCAGCCAAGGGGACCGACACGAGCAGTACTTC. Amino acids: CASSQGDRHEQYF.

This clonotype was observed a handful of times. The J gene is TRBJ2-1, the V gene TRBV24-1; 12 nucleotides line up with TRBD2. The germline V gene encodes CDR1 KGHDR and CDR2 SFDVKD. The trim removed 5 bases at V and 5 bases at J, leaving 6 bases unmatched. The CDR3 has 16 residues. The CDR3 DNA sequence: TGTGCCACCAGTGGGGAGACTAGCGGGGGTGACAATGAGCAGTTCTTC. Amino acids: CATSGETSGGDNEQFF.

Many counts were recorded for this clonotype. The V call is TRBV5-1, the J call TRBJ1-2; D is undetermined. The CDR3 contains 15 residues. V lost 1 base and J lost 0, with 10 bases in between. Germline V gene lookup returns CDR1 SGHRS and CDR2 YFSETQ. Here the CDR3 DNA reads TGCGCCAGCAGCTTGTCTACAGTTACTAACTATGGCTACACCTTC. Translating it yields CASSLSTVTNYGYTF.

This clonotype was detected a few times. CDR3 coding DNA: TGTGCCAGCAGTTGGCTGGGGGGCACCATCTACGAGCAGTACTTC. Protein product: CASSWLGGTIYEQYF. V and J are TRBV6-5 and TRBJ2-7; D may be TRBD1 or TRBD2 (6 bases each). Trimming left V 4 bases short and J 3 bases short, with 16 bases between. The germline V gene encodes CDR1 MNHEY and CDR2 SVGAGI. This CDR3 contains 15 residues.

The chain uses TRBV11-3 and TRBJ2-1, with D possibly matching TRBD1 (5 bases). This CDR3 is built from 13 residues. Per the germline V gene, CDR1 is SGHNT and CDR2 is YENEEA. V gave up 5 bases and J gave up 3 bases, with 8 bases separating them. CDR3 in amino acids: CASSLQGYNEQFF. CDR3 DNA: TGTGCCAGCAGCCTTCAGGGCTACAATGAGCAGTTCTTC.

The rearrangement joins TRBV11-2 to TRBJ1-1; tentatively, D is TRBD1 (6 bases). The germline CDR1 and CDR2 sequences are SGHAT and FQNNGV. CDR3 size: 14 residues. The V end lost 1 base, the J end lost 4 bases, and 10 bases lay between the germline ends. The chain's CDR3 is CASSLARGATEAFF. In nucleotides, the CDR3 is TGTGCCAGCAGCTTAGCCCGGGGGGCCACTGAAGCTTTCTTT.

This clonotype was seen many times. The J gene is TRBJ2-3, the V gene TRBV6-6, with D unresolved. The CDR3 is 14 amino acids. V was trimmed by 8 bases and J by 0 bases, leaving 12 bases between them. Germline assignment: CDR1 MNHNY and CDR2 SVGAGI (reference sequence). CDR3 sequence: CASRSTTSTDTQYF. In nucleotides, the CDR3 is TGTGCCAGCCGGTCAACTACTAGCACAGATACGCAGTATTTT.

The rearrangement links TRBV5-6 to TRBJ2-3; D remains unclear. The germline V gene has CDR1 SGHDT and CDR2 YYEEEE. The CDR3 runs 14 residues. The V and J ends lost 0 bases and 0 bases respectively, with 5 bases between them. The CDR3 bases are TGTGCCAGCAGCTTGGTGCAGAGCACAGATACGCAGTATTTT. The encoded protein is CASSLVQSTDTQYF.

This clonotype was detected a few times. V and J are TRBV19 and TRBJ2-2; 7 nucleotides match TRBD2. This CDR3 is 13 amino acids long. The junction had 1 base not matched to a gene; V was cut back by 3 bases and J by 6 bases. CDR1 is LNHDA and CDR2 is SQIVND in the germline V gene (reference sequence). The CDR3: CASSIRGAGELFF. The CDR3 region has the DNA TGTGCCAGTAGTATTCGGGGGGCCGGGGAGCTGTTTTTT.

This clonotype was recorded a few times. This chain links TRBV29-1 with TRBJ2-1, with TRBD1 identical over 7 bases. The CDR3 is 15 residues long. Losses at the gene ends were 5 bases for V and 7 bases for J; bases not matched to a gene: 14. The germline gives CDR1 SQVTM, CDR2 ANQGSEA. This CDR3 reads CSVQGGPTWVNEQFF. The DNA of the CDR3 is TGCAGCGTTCAAGGGGGCCCTACTTGGGTGAATGAGCAGTTCTTC.

In its sample, this clonotype was seen many times. The V call is TRBV6-1, the J call TRBJ2-1, with unresolved D. The CDR3 covers 13 residues. Germline V gives CDR1 MNHNS, CDR2 SASEGT. V lost 3 bases, J lost 10 bases, and 13 bases lay in between. The chain's CDR3 is CASSDPYHGEQFF. The CDR3 DNA reads TGTGCCAGCAGTGATCCCTACCACGGGGAGCAGTTCTTC.

This clonotype was seen repeatedly, ten times or more. The chain joins TRBV5-5 to TRBJ1-2; no firm D call. Per germline, CDR1 SGHKS and CDR2 YYEKEE (reference sequence). V lost 1 base and J lost 8, with 9 bases in between. The CDR3 is 12 residues long. CDR3 loop: CASSLSTWGYTF. In DNA, the CDR3 is TGTGCCAGCAGCTTGAGCACTTGGGGCTACACCTTC.